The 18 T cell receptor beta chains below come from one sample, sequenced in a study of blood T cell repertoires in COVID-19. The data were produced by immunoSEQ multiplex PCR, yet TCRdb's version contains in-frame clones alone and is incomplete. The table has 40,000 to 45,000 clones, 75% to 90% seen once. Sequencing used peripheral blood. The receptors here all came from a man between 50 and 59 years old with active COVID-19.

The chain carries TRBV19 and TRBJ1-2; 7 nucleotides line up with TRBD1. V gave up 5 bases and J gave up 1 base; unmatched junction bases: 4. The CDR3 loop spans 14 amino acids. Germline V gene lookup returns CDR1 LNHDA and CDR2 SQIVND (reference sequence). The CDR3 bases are TGTGCCAGTAGTCACTGGGACAGTAACTATGGCTACACCTTC. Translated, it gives CASSHWDSNYGYTF.

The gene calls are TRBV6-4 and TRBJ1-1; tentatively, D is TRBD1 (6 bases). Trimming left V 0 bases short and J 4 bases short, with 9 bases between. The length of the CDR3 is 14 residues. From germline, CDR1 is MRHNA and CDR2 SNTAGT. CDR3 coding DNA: TGTGCCAGCAGTGACTCACAGGGCTCCACTGAAGCTTTCTTT. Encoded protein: CASSDSQGSTEAFF.

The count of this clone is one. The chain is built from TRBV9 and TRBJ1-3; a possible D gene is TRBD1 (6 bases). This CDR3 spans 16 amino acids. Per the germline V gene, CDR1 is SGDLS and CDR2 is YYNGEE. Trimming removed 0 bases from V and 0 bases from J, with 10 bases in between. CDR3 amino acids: CASSVVTGLSGNTIYF. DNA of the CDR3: TGTGCCAGCAGCGTAGTGACAGGACTCTCTGGAAACACCATATATTTT. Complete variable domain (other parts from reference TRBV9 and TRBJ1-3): DSGVTQTPKHLITATGQRVTLRCSPRSGDLSVYWYQQSLDQGLQFLIQYYNGEERAKGNILERFSAQQFPDLHSELNLSSLELGDSALYFCASSVVTGLSGNTIYFGEGSWLTVV.

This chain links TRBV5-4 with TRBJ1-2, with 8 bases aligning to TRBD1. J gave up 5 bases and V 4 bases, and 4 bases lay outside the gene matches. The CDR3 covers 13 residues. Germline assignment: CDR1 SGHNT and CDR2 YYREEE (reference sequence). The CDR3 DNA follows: TGTGCCAGCAGCGCTACAGGGGGTTATGGCTACACCTTC. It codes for CASSATGGYGYTF.

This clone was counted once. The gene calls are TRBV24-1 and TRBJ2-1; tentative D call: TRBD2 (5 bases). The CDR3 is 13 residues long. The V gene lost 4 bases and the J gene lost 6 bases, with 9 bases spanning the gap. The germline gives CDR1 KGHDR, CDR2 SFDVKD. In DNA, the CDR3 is TGTGCCACCAGTGACATGACTACCAATGAGCAGTTCTTC. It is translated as CATSDMTTNEQFF.

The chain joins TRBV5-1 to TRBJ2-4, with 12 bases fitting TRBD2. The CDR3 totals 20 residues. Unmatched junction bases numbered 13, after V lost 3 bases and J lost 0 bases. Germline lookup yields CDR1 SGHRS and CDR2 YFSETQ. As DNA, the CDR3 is TGCGCCAGCAGCTCCGAGCCGACTAGCGGGAGTTTAGTAGCCAAAAACATTCAGTACTTC. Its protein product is CASSSEPTSGSLVAKNIQYF.

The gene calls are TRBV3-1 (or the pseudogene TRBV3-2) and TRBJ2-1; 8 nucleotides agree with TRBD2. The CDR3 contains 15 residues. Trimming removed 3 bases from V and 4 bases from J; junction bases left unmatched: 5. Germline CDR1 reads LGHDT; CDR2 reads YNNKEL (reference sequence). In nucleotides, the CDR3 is TGTGCCAGCAGCCAGGGGGCGGGAGGTTACAATGAGCAGTTCTTC. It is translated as CASSQGAGGYNEQFF.

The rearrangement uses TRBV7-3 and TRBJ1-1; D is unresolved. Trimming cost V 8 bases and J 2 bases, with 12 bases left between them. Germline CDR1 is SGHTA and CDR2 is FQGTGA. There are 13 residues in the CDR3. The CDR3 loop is CASGETVNTEAFF. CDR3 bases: TGTGCCAGCGGGGAGACGGTTAACACTGAAGCTTTCTTT.

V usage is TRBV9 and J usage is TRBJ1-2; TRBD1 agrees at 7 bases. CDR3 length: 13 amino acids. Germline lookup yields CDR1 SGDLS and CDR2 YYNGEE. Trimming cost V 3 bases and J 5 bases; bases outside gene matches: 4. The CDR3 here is CASSAEGAYGYTF. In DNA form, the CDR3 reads TGTGCCAGCAGCGCCGAGGGGGCGTATGGCTACACCTTC.

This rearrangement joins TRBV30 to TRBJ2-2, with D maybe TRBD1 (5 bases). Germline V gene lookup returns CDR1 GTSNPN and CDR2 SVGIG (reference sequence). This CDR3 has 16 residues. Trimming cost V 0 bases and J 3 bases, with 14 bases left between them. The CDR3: CAWSVRQGRDTGELFF. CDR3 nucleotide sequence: TGTGCCTGGAGTGTACGGCAGGGAAGGGACACCGGGGAGCTGTTTTTT.

The CDR3 sequence: CASSIATGLNTEAFF. CDR3 in DNA: TGTGCCAGTAGTATAGCGACAGGATTGAACACTGAAGCTTTCTTT. This chain uses TRBV19 with TRBJ1-1, with D tentatively TRBD1 (6 bases). Per the germline V gene, CDR1 is LNHDA and CDR2 is SQIVND (reference sequence). This CDR3 region has 15 residues. The ends were cut back, 1 base at V and 0 bases at J, with 9 bases in the middle.

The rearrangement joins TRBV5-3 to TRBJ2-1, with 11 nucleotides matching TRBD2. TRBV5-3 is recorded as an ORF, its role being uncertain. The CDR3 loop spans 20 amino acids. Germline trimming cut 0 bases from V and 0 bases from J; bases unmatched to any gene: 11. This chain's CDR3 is CARSLAGALAGGPSYNEQFF. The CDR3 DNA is TGTGCCAGAAGCTTGGCCGGGGCGCTAGCGGGAGGACCCTCCTACAATGAGCAGTTCTTC.

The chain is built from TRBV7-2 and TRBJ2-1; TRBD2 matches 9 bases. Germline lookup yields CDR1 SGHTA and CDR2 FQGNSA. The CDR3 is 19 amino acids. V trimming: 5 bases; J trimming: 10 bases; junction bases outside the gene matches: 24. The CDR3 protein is CASSQTGGGGGAGGGEQFF. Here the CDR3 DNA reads TGTGCCAGCAGCCAGACAGGTGGGGGAGGAGGAGCGGGAGGAGGGGAGCAGTTCTTC.

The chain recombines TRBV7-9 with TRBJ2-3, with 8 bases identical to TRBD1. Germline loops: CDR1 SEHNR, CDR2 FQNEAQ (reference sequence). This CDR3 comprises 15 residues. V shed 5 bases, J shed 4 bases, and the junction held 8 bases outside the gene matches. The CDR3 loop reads CASSALDRAPDTQYF. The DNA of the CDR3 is TGTGCCAGCAGCGCCCTGGACAGGGCCCCAGATACGCAGTATTTT.

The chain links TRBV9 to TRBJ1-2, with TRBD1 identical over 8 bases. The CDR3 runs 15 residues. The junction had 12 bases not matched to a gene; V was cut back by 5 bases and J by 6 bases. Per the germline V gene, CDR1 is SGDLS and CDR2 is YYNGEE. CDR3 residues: CASRRSGGLKDGYTF. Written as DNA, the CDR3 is TGTGCCAGCAGGCGATCAGGGGGCTTGAAGGATGGCTACACCTTC.

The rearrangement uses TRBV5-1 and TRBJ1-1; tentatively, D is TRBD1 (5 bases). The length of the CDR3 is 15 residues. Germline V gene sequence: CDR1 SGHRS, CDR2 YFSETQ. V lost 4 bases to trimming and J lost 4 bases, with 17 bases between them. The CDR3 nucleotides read TGCGCCAGCAGCCTCCCGGGGGGTGTAGGCACTGAAGCTTTCTTT. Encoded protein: CASSLPGGVGTEAFF. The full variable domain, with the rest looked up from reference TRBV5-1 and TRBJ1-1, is KAGVTQTPRYLIKTRGQQVTLSCSPISGHRSVSWYQQTPGQGLQFLFEYFSETQRNKGNFPGRFSGRQFSNSRSEMNVSTLELGDSALYLCASSLPGGVGTEAFFGQGTRLTVV.

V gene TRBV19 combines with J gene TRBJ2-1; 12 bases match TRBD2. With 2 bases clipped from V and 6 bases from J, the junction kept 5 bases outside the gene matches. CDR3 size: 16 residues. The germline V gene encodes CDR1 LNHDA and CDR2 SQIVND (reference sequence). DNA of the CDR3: TGTGCCAGTAGTATATTCACTAGCGGGGGGTTCAATGAGCAGTTCTTC. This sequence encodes CASSIFTSGGFNEQFF.

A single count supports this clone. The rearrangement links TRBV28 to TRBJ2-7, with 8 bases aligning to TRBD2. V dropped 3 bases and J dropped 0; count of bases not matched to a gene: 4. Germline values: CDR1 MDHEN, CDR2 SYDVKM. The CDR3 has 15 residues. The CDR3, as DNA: TGTGCCAGCAGTTTGAGCGGGAGCCTCTCCTACGAGCAGTACTTC. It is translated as CASSLSGSLSYEQYF.